This T cell receptor beta chain was identified during a study of blood T cells in healthy people across ages. Study-level points and caveats: PBMCs left unsorted prevented a conclusive naive versus antigen-experienced comparison.

A remark on this clonotype: Its antigen remains unknown.

A second PCR, run for about 6 to 11 cycles, used a sample-barcoded 5' primer plus a J-beta primer mix. TCRdb ran MiXCR on the 5' RACE reads and lists one entry per CDR3 protein. Of roughly 1,300,000 distinct CDR3 sequences listed, approximately 59% were seen once; the top ten hold under 8.5%. Germline CDR1 ENHRY, CDR2 SYGVKD. This CDR3 spans 14 amino acids. This TCR was recovered from a man younger than 30 in good health. Input material: blood. This chain links TRBV10-3 with TRBJ2-1; 7 bases match TRBD1. The DNA end lines up better with TRBJ2-7; the J call may be wrong. CDR3 region: CAISEGQEAYEQYF. In DNA, the CDR3 is TGTGCCATCAGTGAGGGACAGGAGGCCTACGAGCAGTACTTC.